The rows below give T cell receptor beta chains drawn from one sample of a study of post-analysis software for immune sequencing data. Each CDR3 protein is one row after TCRdb ran MiXCR on the PCR reads. The sample lists roughly 180,000 distinct CDR3 sequences; 30% were seen once. The sequenced sample consisted of blood. These receptors all come from a girl aged 5-17 years with multiple sclerosis. Both conserved end residues are part of each CDR3. The D gene is left open where the match is weak. A clone size is listed for some rows: how often the clone was seen (once, few, many), or a class if it is expanded.

>19|-|-|TRBV9|TRBJ2-6
CASSVGGGISNSGANVLTF
TGTGCCAGCAGCGTAGGAGGGGGTATTTCGAACTCCGGGGCCAACGTCCTGACTTTC
>16|-|-|TRBV3-1|TRBJ2-1
CASSSYLTGINNEQFF
TGTGCCAGCAGCTCATACCTTACCGGGATAAACAATGAGCAGTTCTTC
>17|many|TRBD2|TRBV20-1|TRBJ2-7
CSARGLAGPRVGYEQYF
TGCAGTGCTAGAGGACTAGCGGGACCTCGCGTTGGCTACGAGCAGTACTTC
>15|many|TRBD2|TRBV10-3|TRBJ2-1
CAISDWGLESGEQFF
TGTGCCATCAGCGATTGGGGACTAGAGTCTGGGGAGCAGTTCTTC
>11|many|-|TRBV29-1|TRBJ2-1
CSVSWGDEQFF
TGCAGCGTCTCGTGGGGTGATGAGCAGTTCTTC
>13|once|-|TRBV30|TRBJ1-1
CAWGTHSNTEAFF
TGTGCCTGGGGGACCCATTCGAACACTGAAGCTTTCTTT
>12|once|TRBD1|TRBV29-1|TRBJ2-7
CSVRTGPVEQYF
TGCAGCGTGCGGACAGGTCCAGTCGAGCAGTACTTC
>16|-|-|TRBV20-1|TRBJ1-1
CSARDLSSGTFRLAFF
TGCAGTGCTAGAGATTTATCATCGGGGACTTTTAGGCTGGCTTTCTTT
>15|many|TRBD2|TRBV7-2|TRBJ2-1
CASRRTSGRNNEQFF
TGTGCCAGCAGACGGACTAGCGGGAGGAACAATGAGCAGTTCTTC
>14|many|TRBD2|TRBV10-3|TRBJ2-1
CAISASGGINEQFF
TGTGCCATCAGTGCTTCGGGAGGGATAAATGAGCAGTTCTTC
>14|few|-|TRBV30|TRBJ1-2
CAAVGPTVNYGYTF
TGTGCCGCCGTAGGGCCCACCGTAAACTATGGCTACACCTTC
>14|many|-|TRBV5-1|TRBJ2-1
CASSAGSGRYEQFF
TGCGCCAGCAGCGCCGGTTCGGGGCGATATGAGCAGTTCTTC
>15|few|TRBD2|TRBV12-3/TRBV12-4|TRBJ2-1
CASSGTSGNYNEQFF
TGTGCCAGCAGTGGGACTAGCGGAAACTACAATGAGCAGTTCTTC
>13|many|-|TRBV7-2|TRBJ2-1
CASSLGTYNEQFF
TGTGCCAGCAGCCTTGGTACCTACAATGAGCAGTTCTTC
>15|few|TRBD1|TRBV5-1|TRBJ1-2
CASSSQGVANYGYTF
TGCGCCAGCAGCAGCCAGGGGGTAGCTAACTATGGCTACACCTTC